What follows are 21 T cell receptor beta chains derived from one specimen sequenced in a study of tumor-infiltrating lymphocytes in primary liver carcinoma. cDNA specific to TCR beta was made from around 450 ng of total RNA, with a constant-region primer employed for priming. Modified slightly, ARM-PCR produced TCR beta libraries over three nested multiplex PCR rounds. A C-beta reverse primer and TRBV1-TRBV30 forward primers served in each of the first two PCR rounds, at roughly 10 cycles apiece. TCRdb reanalysed the multiplex PCR reads using MiXCR and keeps one entry per CDR3 protein. The repertoire consists of just under 45,000 distinct CDR3 sequences, with approximately 70% occurring once and the leading ten covering about a fifth. Between roughly 17 and 33 mg of unsorted bulk tissue served as the source from which RNA and DNA were co-extracted. Material: liver tumor tissue from sampling region 2. Described subset: tumor region T2, inferior pole. Every receptor here comes from a man between 35 and 55 years old with primary liver carcinoma and hepatitis B virus infection.

This clonotype was found many times. This chain connects TRBV6-6 to TRBJ2-5; 9 positions agree with TRBD1. Germline-derived CDR1 and CDR2 are MNHNY and SVGAGI (reference sequence). The trim removed 6 bases at V and 5 bases at J, leaving 10 bases unmatched. The CDR3 sequence is 15 residues long. In nucleotides, the CDR3 is TGTGCCAGCAGGGGTACAGGGGGCTTCGGGGAGACCCAGTACTTC. Protein product: CASRGTGGFGETQYF.

As concerns this clonotype: One junction end disagrees with the germline gene, perhaps due to a read error. The J gene is TRBJ1-4, the V gene TRBV6-5; D is unclear. CDR3 length: 14 amino acids. Germline-derived CDR1 and CDR2 are MNHEY and SVGAGI. In DNA form, the CDR3 reads TGTGCCAGTAGCCGTGGTTGGACTAATGAAAAACTGTCTTTT. Protein product: CASSRGWTNEKLSF.

This clonotype appeared once. The CDR3 does not close with the conserved phenylalanine or tryptophan, likely indicating a read error. No DNA is shown, since the ends of the CDR3 on it are uncertain; the CDR3 is the one TCRdb lists. The V gene is TRBV4-2, the J gene TRBJ2-7; the table's D call of TRBD2 was not tested on the DNA. The length of the CDR3 is 15 amino acids, counting both ends. Germline CDR1 reads LGHNA; CDR2 reads YNFKEQ. The CDR3 spells CASSQDKGSGYEQNY.

About this clonotype: At one boundary the junction diverges from the germline segment, which might be a read error. The chain links TRBV7-8 to TRBJ2-3; TRBD2 matches 10 bases. Germline V gene lookup returns CDR1 SGHVS and CDR2 FQNEAQ. The CDR3 length is 16 residues. In DNA form, the CDR3 reads TGTGCAAGCAGCTACGGACTAGCGGACGACACAGATACGCATTATTTT. Protein: CASSYGLADDTDTHYF.

This clonotype was picked up one time. At one end the junction does not follow the germline gene, possibly because of a read error. The CDR3 sequence is CTSSLVGVKGSNQHQHF. The CDR3, as DNA: TGTACCAGCAGCTTAGTAGGGGTAAAAGGGAGCAATCAGCACCAGCATTTT. The V gene is TRBV11-2, the J gene TRBJ1-5; TRBD1 might be the D (5 bases). The CDR3 is 17 residues long. Germline CDR1 reads SGHAT; CDR2 reads FQNNGV.

V and J are TRBV6-1 and TRBJ2-1, with D hard to call. In germline, CDR1 is MNHNS, CDR2 SASEGT. This CDR3 is 15 amino acids long. Trimming cost V 8 bases and J 1 base, with 15 bases left between them. The CDR3 loop reads CASGVEEVSYNEQFF. The CDR3 DNA reads as TGTGCCAGCGGGGTCGAGGAAGTGTCCTACAATGAGCAGTTCTTC.

Details on this clonotype: A read error may account for a junction end that differs from germline. This chain uses TRBV14 with TRBJ2-3; D is possibly TRBD2 (5 bases). Germline V lookup: CDR1 SGHDN, CDR2 FVKESK. The CDR3 spans 14 residues. CDR3 residues: CASSQMGSTDTEYF. CDR3 DNA sequence: TGTGCAAGCAGCCAGATGGGGAGTACAGATACGGAGTATTTT.

This clonotype showed up many times. The CDR3 nucleotides are TGCGCCAGCAGCCCGGAGACAGGTGAAGCTTTCTTT. It specifies CASSPETGEAFF. This sequence joins TRBV5-1 and TRBJ1-1; a weak D match, TRBD1 (6 bases). The CDR3 consists of 12 residues. CDR1 and CDR2 (germline): SGHRS, YFSETQ. V shed 4 bases and J shed 7 bases, with 11 bases lying between them.

This clonotype came up a few times. A much larger clone differs from this one at a single base, so this may be a read error. In DNA, the CDR3 is TGTGCCAGCAGTTCCAGACAGGGGGCTAGGTATGGCTACACCTTC. Residues: CASSSRQGARYGYTF. The chain recombines TRBV28 with TRBJ1-2; 10 nucleotides line up with TRBD1. Germline values: CDR1 MDHEN, CDR2 SYDVKM. The CDR3 has 15 amino acids. The J segment lost 5 bases and the V segment lost 4 bases, leaving 7 bases of the junction unmatched.

The chain has TRBV4-1 and TRBJ2-3; TRBD2 matches 8 bases. Germline values: CDR1 MGHRA, CDR2 YSYEKL. This CDR3 has 16 residues. The junction had 12 bases not matched to a gene; V was cut back by 3 bases and J by 7 bases. CDR3 in amino acids: CASSQYPGSGSNTQYF. The CDR3 DNA follows: TGCGCCAGCAGCCAGTATCCGGGCAGCGGGAGTAATACGCAGTATTTT.

In regard to this clonotype: A junction boundary mismatches the germline segment, possibly from a read error. The genes are TRBV6-1 and TRBJ1-1; 8 bases line up with TRBD1. The germline V gene encodes CDR1 MNHNS and CDR2 SASEGT. The CDR3 contains 13 residues. The CDR3 here is CVSSESGGTGAFF. CDR3 in DNA: TGTGTCAGCAGTGAGTCAGGGGGCACTGGAGCTTTCTTT.

The J gene is TRBJ1-2, the V gene TRBV30, with a possible D match to TRBD1 (5 bases). This CDR3 has 12 amino acids. Germline CDR1 is GTSNPN and CDR2 is SVGIG (reference sequence). This chain's CDR3 is CACNRDNYGYTF. DNA of the CDR3: TGTGCTTGTAACCGGGACAACTATGGCTACACCTTC.

This clonotype was observed at least ten times. The CDR3 spells CASSPTSVETQYF. The CDR3, as DNA: TGTGCCAGCAGCCCGACTAGCGTAGAGACCCAGTACTTC. V and J are TRBV5-4 and TRBJ2-5; 8 bases line up with TRBD2. Germline V CDR1 and CDR2: SGHNT, YYREEE (reference sequence). Trimming removed 4 bases from V and 4 bases from J; junction bases left unmatched: 3. CDR3 length: 13 residues.

In regard to this clonotype: The conserved final phenylalanine or tryptophan is absent from the CDR3, which likely points to a read error. The chain couples TRBV9 to TRBJ1-1, with a tentative D call TRBD1 (5 bases). There are 15 residues in the CDR3. Per the germline V gene, CDR1 is SGDLS and CDR2 is YYNGEE. The V end lost 4 bases, the J end lost 1 base, and 14 bases lay between the germline ends. CDR3 region: CASSSGTLGNTEAFY. CDR3 sequence (DNA): TGTGCCAGCAGCAGTGGGACCCTAGGGAACACTGAAGCTTTCTAT.

Concerning this clonotype itself: A read error is likely, as this CDR3 ends without the conserved phenylalanine or tryptophan. V usage is TRBV4-3 and J usage is TRBJ1-5; D is unclear. This CDR3 region has 15 residues. Per the germline V gene, CDR1 is LGHNA and CDR2 is YSLEER. Trimming took off 6 bases at V and 0 bases at J, with 12 bases between the two ends. The DNA for the CDR3 is TGCGCCAGCAGTCGGGATTATAATAGCAATCAGCCCCAGCATCTT. Its protein is CASSRDYNSNQPQHL.

The rearrangement joins TRBV5-1 to TRBJ2-1, with 7 bases lining up with TRBD1. From germline, CDR1 is SGHRS and CDR2 YFSETQ. The CDR3 is made up of 13 amino acids. With 7 bases clipped from V and 6 bases from J, the junction kept 7 bases outside the gene matches. CDR3 in DNA: TGCGCCAGCTACTTAACAGGGGTCAATGAGCAGTTCTTC. Its protein is CASYLTGVNEQFF.

This clonotype was picked up one time. Mismatch with germline at one junction end may stem from a read error. The gene calls are TRBV30 and TRBJ2-7; D tentatively fits TRBD1 or TRBD2 (5 bases each). CDR3 size: 14 residues. Germline V gene data show CDR1 as GTSNPN and CDR2 as SVGIG (reference sequence). The CDR3 is CAWSNTGIGDEQYF. The CDR3 nucleotides are TGTGCCTGGAGTAATACCGGGATAGGGGACGAGCAGTACTTT.

This chain uses TRBV28 with TRBJ2-5, with D uncertain. Germline-derived CDR1 and CDR2 are MDHEN and SYDVKM. CDR3 length: 15 amino acids. Trimming cost V 5 bases and J 3 bases, with 16 bases left between them. The CDR3 is CASSKPGLHEETQYF. Written as DNA, the CDR3 is TGTGCCAGCAGTAAGCCCGGGCTACATGAAGAGACCCAGTACTTC.

This chain connects TRBV5-1 to TRBJ2-7; TRBD2 matches 8 bases. The V gene end was trimmed by 9 bases and the J gene end by 3 bases; junction bases not matched to a gene: 14. The CDR3 length is 15 residues. Germline CDR1 SGHRS, CDR2 YFSETQ. This CDR3 is CANILDAGGFYEQYF. DNA for the CDR3: TGCGCCAATATCTTGGATGCGGGGGGCTTCTACGAGCAGTACTTC.

Concerning this clonotype: Relative to the germline gene, one junction end is altered; a read error may explain this. The chain is built from TRBV5-6 and TRBJ2-5; perhaps TRBD2 as D (6 bases). CDR3 length equals 15 residues. Germline V CDR1 and CDR2: SGHDT, YYEEEE. CDR3 bases: TGTGCCAGCAGCTTTCGGGGGAATCCCCGGGATACCCAATACTTC. Its translation: CASSFRGNPRDTQYF.

The chain combines TRBV12-3 or TRBV12-4 with TRBJ2-4; weak D call: TRBD2 (6 bases). This CDR3 spans 14 amino acids. Here the CDR3 reads CVSTEGSTRNIQYF. CDR3 DNA: TGTGTCAGTACGGAGGGGTCAACCCGTAACATTCAGTACTTC.